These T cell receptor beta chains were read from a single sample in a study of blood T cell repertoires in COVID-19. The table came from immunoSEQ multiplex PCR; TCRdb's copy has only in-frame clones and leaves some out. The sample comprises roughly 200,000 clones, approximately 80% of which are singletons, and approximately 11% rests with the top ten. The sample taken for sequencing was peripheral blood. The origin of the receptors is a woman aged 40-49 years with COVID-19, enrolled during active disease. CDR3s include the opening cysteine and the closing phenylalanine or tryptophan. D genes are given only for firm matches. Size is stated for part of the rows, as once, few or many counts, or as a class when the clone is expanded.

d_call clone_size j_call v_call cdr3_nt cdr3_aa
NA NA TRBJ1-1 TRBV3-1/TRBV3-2 TGTGCCAGCAGCCAGGGAGTGGGAGCTTTCTTT CASSQGVGAFF
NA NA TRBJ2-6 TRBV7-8 TGTGCCAGCAGTCCTTATACAGTAAGCTCTGGGGCCAACGTCCTGACTTTC CASSPYTVSSGANVLTF
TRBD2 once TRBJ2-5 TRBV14 TGTGCCAGCAGCCAAGATACCCCCTCCCGACTAGCGGGGGAAGAGACCCAGTACTTC CASSQDTPSRLAGEETQYF
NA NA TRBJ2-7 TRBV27 TGTGCCAGCAGCCCAATAGGCGGCCCCTACGAGCAGTACTTC CASSPIGGPYEQYF
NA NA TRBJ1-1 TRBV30 TGTGCCTGGAGAGGGGTGAACACTGAAGCTTTCTTT CAWRGVNTEAFF
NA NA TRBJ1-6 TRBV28 TGTGCCAGCACCCTACTGAACACGGGGTCACCCCTCCACTTT CASTLLNTGSPLHF
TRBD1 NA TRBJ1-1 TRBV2 TGTGCCAGCAGACTCGACAGGGGTAGGACTGAAGCTTTCTTT CASRLDRGRTEAFF
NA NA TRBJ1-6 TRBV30 TGTGCCACAAAGAGGGACTCCTATAATTCACCCCTCCACTTT CATKRDSYNSPLHF
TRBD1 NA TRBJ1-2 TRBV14 TGTGCCAGCAGCCCTCCGGGAGGGGGCAGAGCTAACTATGGCTACACCTTC CASSPPGGGRANYGYTF
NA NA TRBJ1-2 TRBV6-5 TGTGCCAGCAGGTTTCAAGGGGAGGCCTATGGCTACACCTTC CASRFQGEAYGYTF
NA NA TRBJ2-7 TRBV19 TGTGCCAGTAGGCGGCTCGTAGGAAAGCCCTACGAGCAGTACTTC CASRRLVGKPYEQYF
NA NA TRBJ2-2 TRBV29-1 TGCAGCGTTGCTAACGGTTCTTCGAACACCGGGGAGCTGTTTTTT CSVANGSSNTGELFF
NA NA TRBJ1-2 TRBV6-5 TGTGCCAGCAGTCGTGGGGGGGCGGGGAACTATGGCTACACCTTC CASSRGGAGNYGYTF
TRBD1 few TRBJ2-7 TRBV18 TGTGCCAGCTCACCACAGGGAAGGACAGGGGACACCTACGAGCAGTACTTC CASSPQGRTGDTYEQYF
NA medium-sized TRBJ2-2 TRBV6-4 TGTGCCAGCAGTGACTCCGGGACAAAAAACACCGGGGAGCTGTTTTTT CASSDSGTKNTGELFF
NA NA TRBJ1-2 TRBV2 TGTGCCAGCTGGAGCGCGGGGTATGGCTACACCTTC CASWSAGYGYTF
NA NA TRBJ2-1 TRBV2 TGTGCCAGCAGTGAACGCCCGGACAATGAGCAGTTCTTC CASSERPDNEQFF
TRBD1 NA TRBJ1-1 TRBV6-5 TGTGCCAGCAGAGGTGACAGGGTGAACACTGAAGCTTTCTTT CASRGDRVNTEAFF
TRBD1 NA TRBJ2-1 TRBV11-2 TGTGCCAGCAGCTTGAATCCGGGACAGGGAAACAATGAGCAGTTCTTC CASSLNPGQGNNEQFF
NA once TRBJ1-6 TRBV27 TGTGCCAGCAGGACACGGCAGTATAATTCACCCCTCCACTTT CASRTRQYNSPLHF
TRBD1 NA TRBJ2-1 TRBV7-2 TGTGCCAGCAGCTTGAGACAGGGGGGATCATACAATGAGCAGTTCTTC CASSLRQGGSYNEQFF
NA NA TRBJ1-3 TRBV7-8 TGTGCCAGCAGCCCAGGGGTCGGGGACTCTGGAAACACCATATATTTT CASSPGVGDSGNTIYF
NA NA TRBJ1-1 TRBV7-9 TGTGCCAGCAGCTTATCTCGGGGTGTGAACACTGAAGCTTTCTTT CASSLSRGVNTEAFF
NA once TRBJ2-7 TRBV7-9 TGTGCCAGCAGCTTAGGGGCCGGGGCCTACGAGCAGTACTTC CASSLGAGAYEQYF
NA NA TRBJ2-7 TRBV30 TGTGCCTGGAGCGCCAGCGCTATTTTGGCCTACGAGCAGTACTTC CAWSASAILAYEQYF
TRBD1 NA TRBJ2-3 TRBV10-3 TGTGCCATCAGCCTCGGGACAGGGGCCCCAGATACGCAGTATTTT CAISLGTGAPDTQYF
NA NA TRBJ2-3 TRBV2 TGTGCCAGCAGTGTAAGGTGGGGCTTTCTTGATACGCAGTATTTT CASSVRWGFLDTQYF
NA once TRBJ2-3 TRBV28 TGTGCCAGCAGTCCCCGACAGCGAACAGATACGCAGTATTTT CASSPRQRTDTQYF
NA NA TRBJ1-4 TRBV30 TGTGCCTGGAGTATACGGGGAGGAGATGAAAAACTGTTTTTT CAWSIRGGDEKLFF